What follows are 16 T cell receptor beta chains derived from one specimen sequenced in a study of CD8+CD57+ T cells in acquired aplastic anemia (dated by TCRdb to the late 2010s). Sequencing instrument: Illumina HiSeq 2000. Genomic DNA served as template for TCR beta VDJ combination and CDR3 sequence profiling. TCRdb cleaned the public reads at Q25 with fastp, built clones with MiXCR and kept in-frame beta chains. Identical CDR3 proteins give one entry, which carries the most common genes and DNA. The sample records over 40,000 distinct CDR3 sequences, 55% to 75% of which are singletons. The ten top clones hold 34% of the sample. Sequences were obtained from sorted CD4+, CD8+, or CD8+CD57+ T cells (not recorded which) from PBMCs. The receptor source for this set is a human donor in good health, serving as a control.

The chain has TRBV4-1 and TRBJ1-2; weak D call: TRBD1 (5 bases). Germline V gives CDR1 MGHRA, CDR2 YSYEKL. V shed 2 bases and J shed 6 bases, with 19 bases lying between them. There are 16 residues in the CDR3. The CDR3 nucleotides are TGCGCCAGCAGCCAAACCAAGGGACCCGGGGACGATGGCTACACCTTC. Its protein is CASSQTKGPGDDGYTF.

The chain has TRBV25-1 and TRBJ1-2; 8 bases line up with TRBD1. Germline V gives CDR1 MGHDK, CDR2 SYGVNS. The V and J ends lost 2 bases and 4 bases, in that order; junction bases with no gene match: 6. The CDR3 is made up of 15 amino acids. The CDR3 sequence is CASSEQGAEGYGYTF. Written as DNA, the CDR3 is TGTGCCAGCAGTGAACAGGGGGCGGAAGGCTATGGCTACACCTTC.

A single count supports this clonotype. The V call is TRBV20-1, the J call TRBJ2-1, with D unclear. The germline gives CDR1 DFQATT, CDR2 SNEGSKA (reference sequence). The V end lost 2 bases, the J end lost 5 bases, and 10 bases lay between the germline ends. The CDR3 length is 13 residues. CDR3 nucleotides: TGCAGTGCTAGAACGGTAACACACAATGAGCAGTTCTTC. It is translated as CSARTVTHNEQFF.

The chain employs TRBV29-1 and TRBJ2-2; D may correspond to TRBD1 or TRBD2 (5 bases each). The CDR3 spans 13 residues. Per germline, CDR1 SQVTM and CDR2 ANQGSEA. V was cut by 7 bases and J by 2 bases, with 11 bases left in between. The CDR3 DNA reads as TGCAGCGCTGGGGGACCCAACACCGGGGAGCTGTTTTTT. Its translation is CSAGGPNTGELFF.

V gene TRBV2 combines with J gene TRBJ1-1; D not certain. Germline lookup yields CDR1 SNHLY and CDR2 FYNNEI. This CDR3 contains 11 residues. Trimming pared 6 bases from V and 1 base from J, leaving 3 bases between. In nucleotides, the CDR3 is TGTGCCAGCAGGAGGAACACTGAAGCTTTCTTT. Amino acid sequence: CASRRNTEAFF.

The rearrangement uses TRBV15 and TRBJ2-5; D uncertain. Per germline, CDR1 LNHNV and CDR2 YYDKDF (reference sequence). V lost 0 bases, J lost 2 bases, and 7 bases lay in between. The CDR3 totals 14 residues. The CDR3 is CATSREGYQETQYF. The CDR3 DNA reads as TGTGCCACCAGCAGAGAAGGGTATCAAGAGACCCAGTACTTC.

This chain connects TRBV25-1 to TRBJ2-1; 13 bases are a match to TRBD2. Germline V gene lookup returns CDR1 MGHDK and CDR2 SYGVNS. This CDR3 has 15 residues. V was pared by 2 bases and J by 9 bases, with 4 bases of the junction left unmatched. CDR3 DNA: TGTGCCAGCAGTGAAGGGACTAGCGGGACTTGTGAGCAGTTCTTC. Protein: CASSEGTSGTCEQFF.

V usage is TRBV29-1 and J usage is TRBJ1-1; D is uncertain. The ends were cut back, 7 bases at V and 1 base at J, with 16 bases in the middle. This CDR3 has 14 residues. Per the germline V gene, CDR1 is SQVTM and CDR2 is ANQGSEA. The CDR3 bases are TGCAGCGCTAAACTAGCGGACGGGAACACTGAAGCTTTCTTT. Translated: CSAKLADGNTEAFF.

The rearrangement joins TRBV4-1 to TRBJ1-2; D is perhaps TRBD1 (5 bases). V gave up 0 bases and J gave up 2 bases, with 13 bases separating them. Germline V gene lookup returns CDR1 MGHRA and CDR2 YSYEKL. The CDR3 runs 16 residues. This CDR3 is CASSQETGNQNYGYTF. As DNA, the CDR3 is TGCGCCAGCAGCCAAGAAACAGGTAACCAGAACTATGGCTACACCTTC.

This clonotype was counted a few times. This sequence joins TRBV24-1 and TRBJ2-1; D may correspond to TRBD1 or TRBD2 (6 bases each). The CDR3 runs to 13 residues. The V and J ends lost 4 bases and 12 bases respectively, with 15 bases between them. Germline CDR1 reads KGHDR; CDR2 reads SFDVKD. CDR3 protein: CATSEEGGLGQFF. Written as DNA, the CDR3 is TGTGCCACCAGTGAAGAGGGGGGATTGGGGCAGTTCTTC.

This clonotype was detected only a few times. The V and J genes are TRBV4-2 and TRBJ2-3; 10 bases are a match to TRBD2. Per germline, CDR1 LGHNA and CDR2 YNFKEQ. Trimming removed 2 bases from V and 2 bases from J; junction bases left unmatched: 4. CDR3 length: 16 residues. The CDR3 DNA is TGTGCCAGCAGCCAAACTAGCGGGGAGAACACAGATACGCAGTATTTT. It translates to CASSQTSGENTDTQYF.

This clonotype was recorded only once. This chain links TRBV25-1 with TRBJ1-2; 7 nucleotides line up with TRBD1. The germline V gene encodes CDR1 MGHDK and CDR2 SYGVNS. This CDR3 is built from 13 residues. Trimming removed 3 bases from V and 8 bases from J; junction bases left unmatched: 6. The CDR3 DNA reads TGTGCCAGCAGTGATCTCGACAGGGACGGCTACACCTTC. Its translation is CASSDLDRDGYTF.

This clonotype was seen a single time. Mismatch with germline at one junction end may stem from a read error. The J gene is TRBJ2-6, the V gene TRBV29-1; D remains ambiguous. Germline lookup yields CDR1 SQVTM and CDR2 ANQGSEA. The CDR3 sequence is 12 residues long. The chain's CDR3 is CSVESGSNVLTF. In DNA form, the CDR3 reads TGCAGCGTTGAGAGTGGGTCCAACGTCCTGACTTTC.

To note about this clonotype: The junction does not match germline at one end; this may be a read error. The rearrangement joins TRBV13 to TRBJ2-7, with D possibly being TRBD2 (6 bases). CDR1 and CDR2 (germline): PRHDT, FYEKMQ (reference sequence). The length of the CDR3 is 15 residues. CDR3 coding DNA: TGTGCCAGCAGCTTGGGAGGATCGAGCTCCCACGAGCAGTACTTC. Its translation is CASSLGGSSSHEQYF.

The chain couples TRBV20-1 to TRBJ1-2, with no clear D. This CDR3 spans 15 amino acids. Between the trimmed V and J ends, which lost 6 bases and 2 bases, there was a span of 19 bases. Germline assignment: CDR1 DFQATT and CDR2 SNEGSKA (reference sequence). The CDR3 sequence: CSATLELAGNYGYTF. The CDR3 DNA reads TGCAGTGCAACCCTCGAGTTGGCGGGGAACTATGGCTACACCTTC.

The genes are TRBV19 and TRBJ1-2; TRBD1 might be the D (6 bases). The germline V and J ends were trimmed by 3 bases and 6 bases, with 14 bases remaining between them. This CDR3 is built from 14 residues. Germline CDR1 reads LNHDA; CDR2 reads SQIVND (reference sequence). CDR3 bases: TGTGCCAGTAGTATCTTTCAGGGGTCTGATGGCTACACCTTC. Its protein product is CASSIFQGSDGYTF.